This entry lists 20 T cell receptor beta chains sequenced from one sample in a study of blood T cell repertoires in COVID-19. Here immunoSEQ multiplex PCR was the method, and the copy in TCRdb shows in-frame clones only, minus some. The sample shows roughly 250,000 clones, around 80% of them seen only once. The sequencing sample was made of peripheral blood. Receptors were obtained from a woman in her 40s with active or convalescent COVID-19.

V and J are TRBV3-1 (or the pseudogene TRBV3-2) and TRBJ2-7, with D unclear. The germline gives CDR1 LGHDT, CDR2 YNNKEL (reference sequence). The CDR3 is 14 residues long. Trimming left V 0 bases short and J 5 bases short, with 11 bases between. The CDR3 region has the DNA TGTGCCAGCAGCCAAGATCCCTTTTTTCACGAGCAGTACTTC. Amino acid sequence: CASSQDPFFHEQYF.

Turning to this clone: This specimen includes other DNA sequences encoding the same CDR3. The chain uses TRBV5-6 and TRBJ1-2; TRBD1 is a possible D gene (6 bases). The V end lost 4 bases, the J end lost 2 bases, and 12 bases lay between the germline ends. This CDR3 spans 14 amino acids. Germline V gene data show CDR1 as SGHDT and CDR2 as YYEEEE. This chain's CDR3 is CASSPGQLNYGYTF. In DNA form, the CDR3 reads TGTGCCAGCAGCCCCGGACAGTTGAACTATGGCTACACCTTC.

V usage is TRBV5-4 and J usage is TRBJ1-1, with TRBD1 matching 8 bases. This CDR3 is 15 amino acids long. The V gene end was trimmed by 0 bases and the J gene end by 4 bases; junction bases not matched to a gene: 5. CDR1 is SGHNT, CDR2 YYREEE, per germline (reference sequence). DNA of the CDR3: TGTGCCAGCAGCTTGGGACAGGGGCTTAGCACTGAAGCTTTCTTT. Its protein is CASSLGQGLSTEAFF. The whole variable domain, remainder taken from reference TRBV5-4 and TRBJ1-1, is ETGVTQSPTHLIKTRGQQVTLRCSSQSGHNTVSWYQQALGQGPQFIFQYYREEENGRGNFPPRFSGLQFPNYSSELNVNALELDDSALYLCASSLGQGLSTEAFFGQGTRLTVV.

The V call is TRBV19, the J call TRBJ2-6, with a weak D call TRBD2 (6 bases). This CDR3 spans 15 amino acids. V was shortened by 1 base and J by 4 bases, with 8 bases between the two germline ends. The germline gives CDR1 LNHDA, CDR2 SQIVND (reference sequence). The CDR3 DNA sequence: TGTGCCAGTAGTATAGGTGGAGGGGGGGCCAACGTCCTGACTTTC. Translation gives CASSIGGGGANVLTF.

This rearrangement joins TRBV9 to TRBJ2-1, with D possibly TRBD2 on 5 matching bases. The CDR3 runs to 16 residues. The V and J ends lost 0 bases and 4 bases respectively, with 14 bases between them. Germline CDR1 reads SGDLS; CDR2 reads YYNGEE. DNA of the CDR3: TGTGCCAGCAGCGTAGCTGAGGGCGCCGGGTACAATGAGCAGTTCTTC. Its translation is CASSVAEGAGYNEQFF.

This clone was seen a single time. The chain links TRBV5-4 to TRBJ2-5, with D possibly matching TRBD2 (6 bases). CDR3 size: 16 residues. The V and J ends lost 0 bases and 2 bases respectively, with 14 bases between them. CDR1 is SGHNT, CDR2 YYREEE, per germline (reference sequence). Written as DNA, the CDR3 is TGTGCCAGCAGCTTGGACCTCAGACTAGGTCAAGAGACCCAGTACTTC. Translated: CASSLDLRLGQETQYF.

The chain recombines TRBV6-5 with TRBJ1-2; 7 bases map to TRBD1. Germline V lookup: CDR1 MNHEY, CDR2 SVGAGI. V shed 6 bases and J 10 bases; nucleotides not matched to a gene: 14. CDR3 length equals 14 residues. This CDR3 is CASSASVDRADYTF. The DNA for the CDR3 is TGTGCCAGCAGCGCCAGCGTTGACAGGGCCGACTACACCTTC.

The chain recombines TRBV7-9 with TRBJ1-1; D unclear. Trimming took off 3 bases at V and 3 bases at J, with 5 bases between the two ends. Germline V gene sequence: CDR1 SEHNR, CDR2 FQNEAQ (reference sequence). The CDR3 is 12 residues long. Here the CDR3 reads CASSFGYTEAFF. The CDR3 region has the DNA TGTGCCAGCAGCTTTGGCTACACTGAAGCTTTCTTT.

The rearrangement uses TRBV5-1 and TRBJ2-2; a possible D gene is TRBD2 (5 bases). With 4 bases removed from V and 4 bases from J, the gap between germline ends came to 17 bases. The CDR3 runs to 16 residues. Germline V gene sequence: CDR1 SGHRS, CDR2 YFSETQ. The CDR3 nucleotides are TGCGCCAGCAGCCGAGCGGCCTCCTTGGGCACCGGGGAGCTGTTTTTT. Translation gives CASSRAASLGTGELFF.

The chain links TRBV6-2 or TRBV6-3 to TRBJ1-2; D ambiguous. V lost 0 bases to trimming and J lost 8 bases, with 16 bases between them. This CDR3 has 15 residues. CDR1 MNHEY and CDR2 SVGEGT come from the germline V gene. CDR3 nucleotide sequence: TGTGCCAGCAGTTACTCGCAAAGCGGGCTAGAAGGCTACACCTTC. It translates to CASSYSQSGLEGYTF.

CDR3 region: CASRDEGGVGYEQYF. The CDR3 DNA sequence: TGCGCCAGCAGAGATGAGGGAGGGGTCGGCTACGAGCAGTACTTC. This sequence joins TRBV4-1 and TRBJ2-7; 7 bases fit TRBD2. Germline-derived CDR1 and CDR2 are MGHRA and YSYEKL. The CDR3 covers 15 residues. V was clipped by 6 bases and J by 3 bases; unmatched bases: 11.

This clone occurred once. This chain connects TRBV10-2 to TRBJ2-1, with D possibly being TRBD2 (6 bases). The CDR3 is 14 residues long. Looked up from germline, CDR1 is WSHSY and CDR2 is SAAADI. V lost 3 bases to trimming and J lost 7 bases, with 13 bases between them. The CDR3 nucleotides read TGCGCCAGCAGTGAAGCGTCCGGGGGAAATGAGCAGTTCTTC. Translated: CASSEASGGNEQFF.

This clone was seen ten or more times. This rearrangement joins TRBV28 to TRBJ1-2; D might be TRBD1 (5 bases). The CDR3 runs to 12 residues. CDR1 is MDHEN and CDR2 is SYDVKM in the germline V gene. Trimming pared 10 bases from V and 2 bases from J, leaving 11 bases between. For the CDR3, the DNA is TGTGCCACAGGTGACAGCAACTATGGCTACACCTTC. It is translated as CATGDSNYGYTF.

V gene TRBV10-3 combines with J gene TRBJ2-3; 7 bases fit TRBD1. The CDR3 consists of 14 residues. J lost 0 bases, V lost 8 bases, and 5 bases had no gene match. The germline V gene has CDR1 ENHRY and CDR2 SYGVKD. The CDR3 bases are TGTGCCATCGGGGACAGCCCTAGCACAGATACGCAGTATTTT. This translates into CAIGDSPSTDTQYF.

Here the CDR3 reads CASSADRGFSGNTIYF. The CDR3 DNA reads as TGTGCCAGCAGCGCGGACAGGGGGTTCTCTGGAAACACCATATATTTT. This chain connects TRBV5-6 to TRBJ1-3; 10 bases are a match to TRBD1. Germline CDR1 and CDR2: SGHDT and YYEEEE. V lost 4 bases to trimming and J lost 0 bases; unmatched junction nucleotides: 4. The CDR3 is 16 amino acids.

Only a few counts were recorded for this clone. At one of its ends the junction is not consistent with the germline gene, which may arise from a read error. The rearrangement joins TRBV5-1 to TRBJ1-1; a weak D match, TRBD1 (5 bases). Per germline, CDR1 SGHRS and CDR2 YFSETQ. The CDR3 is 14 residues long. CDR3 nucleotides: TGCGCCAGCGGCTTGGACATGCTGAACACTGAAGCTTTCTTT. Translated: CASGLDMLNTEAFF.

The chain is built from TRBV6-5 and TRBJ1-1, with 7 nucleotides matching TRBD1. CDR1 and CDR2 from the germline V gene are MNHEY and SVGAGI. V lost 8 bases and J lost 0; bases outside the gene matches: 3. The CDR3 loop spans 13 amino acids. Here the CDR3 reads CASFGTVNTEAFF. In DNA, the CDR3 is TGTGCCAGCTTCGGGACAGTGAACACTGAAGCTTTCTTT.

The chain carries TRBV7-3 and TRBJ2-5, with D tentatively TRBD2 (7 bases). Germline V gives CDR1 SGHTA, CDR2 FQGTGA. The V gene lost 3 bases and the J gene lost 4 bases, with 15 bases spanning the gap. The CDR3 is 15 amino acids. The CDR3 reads CASSFRGGGPETQYF. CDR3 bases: TGTGCCAGCAGCTTCCGAGGGGGGGGTCCAGAGACCCAGTACTTC.

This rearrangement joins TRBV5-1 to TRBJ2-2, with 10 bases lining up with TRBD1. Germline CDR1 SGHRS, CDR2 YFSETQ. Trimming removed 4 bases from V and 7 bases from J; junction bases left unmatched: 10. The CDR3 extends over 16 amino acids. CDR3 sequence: CASSPDRGSYIGELFF. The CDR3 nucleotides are TGCGCCAGCAGCCCGGACAGGGGGAGTTACATCGGGGAGCTGTTTTTT.

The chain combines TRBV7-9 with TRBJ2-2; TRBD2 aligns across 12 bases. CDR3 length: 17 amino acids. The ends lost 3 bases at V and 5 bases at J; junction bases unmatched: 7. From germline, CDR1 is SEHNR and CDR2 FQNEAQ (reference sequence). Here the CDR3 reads CASSLDLAGGLTGELFF. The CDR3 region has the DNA TGTGCCAGCAGCTTGGACCTAGCGGGGGGGCTGACCGGGGAGCTGTTTTTT.